The TCR beta chain under discussion was sequenced for a study of T cells in Graves' hyperthyroidism and ophthalmopathy. As to this clonotype: Its specificity is unknown.

General observations from the study: Stable hyperthyroidism was separated from ophthalmopathy by a model based on 13 V-J features.

It was RNA transcripts that yielded the amplified TCR beta CDR3 regions. A set of HTBI primers served as the primers for a first-round RT-PCR of the TCR CDR3. TCRdb recomputed calls from the multiplex PCR reads with MiXCR, one row per CDR3 protein. The top ten clones hold around 29% of a sample with 700,000 to 950,000 distinct CDR3 sequences, 35% of them seen once. Graves' hyperthyroidism showing no ophthalmopathy progression within 18 months was considered stable. For the diagnoses, clinical symptoms, serum thyroxine and TRAb, thyroid ultrasound and orbital computed tomography were used. This TCR came from a woman aged 40 to 50 with Graves' hyperthyroidism. The sample comprised blood.

The CDR3 is CASGSVTGKVDQPQHF. In nucleotides, the CDR3 is TGTGCTAGTGGTTCGGTCACAGGGAAGGTCGATCAGCCCCAGCATTTT. The J gene is TRBJ1-5, the V gene TRBV12-5, with D possibly matching TRBD1 (6 bases). Germline V gene lookup returns CDR1 LGHNT and CDR2 FRNRAP. The CDR3 is made up of 16 amino acids. V shed 4 bases and J shed 5 bases, with 18 bases lying between them.